The 17 T cell receptor beta chains presented below share a single source sample, sequenced in a study of T cell clonality in common variable immunodeficiency. Study results and caveats: In common variable immunodeficiency, TCR beta chains reportedly carried fewer deletions and N-nucleotide insertions.

The assay was immunoSEQ multiplex PCR, and TCRdb's table has in-frame clones only and misses some. This repertoire lists 30,000 to 35,000 clones without singletons; around 6.4% sits in the top ten. No antigen has been identified for these receptors. The specimen sequenced was peripheral blood mononuclear cells. The receptors originated from a human donor with common variable immunodeficiency.

This clone was recorded a few times. A clone one base away is much larger, so this may be a read error. The read ends 3 residues before the CDR3 terminus; that terminus is restored from the germline J gene. The chain is built from TRBV11-1 and TRBJ2-7; no definite D call. Trimming took 3 bases from V and 2 from J, leaving 5 bases between them. In germline, CDR1 is SGHAT, CDR2 FQDESV (reference sequence). CDR3 length: 12 residues. The CDR3 loop is CASSFRAYEQYF. The CDR3 bases that were read are TGTGCCAGCAGCTTTAGGGCCTACGAG.

This clone was counted ten times or more. The missing CDR3 end, 3 residues past where the read stops, is filled in from the germline J gene. The genes are TRBV4-2 and TRBJ2-1; perhaps TRBD2 as D (7 bases). CDR1 and CDR2 from the germline V gene are LGHNA and YNFKEQ. CDR3 size: 15 residues. The V end was cut by 0 bases, the J end by 9 bases, with 15 bases between. The CDR3 reads CASSQDTRETGEQFF. The covered CDR3 bases are TGTGCCAGCAGCCAAGATACGCGGGAGACAGGTGAG.

On this clone itself: Coverage ceases 3 residues before the CDR3 finishes, and the germline J gene fills in the end. V and J are TRBV5-5 and TRBJ2-2; unclear D gene. Germline CDR1 reads SGHKS; CDR2 reads YYEKEE (reference sequence). V shed 2 bases and J shed 6 bases, with 8 bases lying between them. The CDR3 length is 13 residues. The CDR3 region is CASSLELSGELFF. Partial CDR3 DNA: TGTGCCAGCAGCTTAGAACTATCCGGGGAG.

This clone was detected many times. The read ends 3 residues before the CDR3 terminus; that terminus is restored from the germline J gene. The chain combines TRBV25-1 with TRBJ1-1; D might be TRBD1 (5 bases). There are 12 residues in the CDR3. The germline V gene has CDR1 MGHDK and CDR2 SYGVNS. This chain's CDR3 is CASSEGGTNAFF. The DNA read from the CDR3 is TGTGCCAGCAGTGAAGGGGGGACTAAT. The whole variable domain, filled in from reference TRBV25-1 and TRBJ1-1, reads EADIYQTPRYLVIGTGKKITLECSQTMGHDKMYWYQQDPGMELHLIHYSYGVNSTEKGDLSSESTVSRIRTEHFPLTLESARPSHTSQYLCASSEGGTNAFFGQGTRLTVV.

This clone has a handful of counts. One end of the junction varies from germline; a read error may be responsible. The DNA ends 3 residues before the CDR3 does, and the rest of the CDR3 is filled in from the germline J gene. The rearrangement links TRBV6-4 to TRBJ2-3; no definite D call. The germline gives CDR1 MRHNA, CDR2 SNTAGT. The CDR3 has 14 residues. The CDR3: CASSYSTSSDTQYF. The part of the CDR3 DNA that was read is TGTGCCAGCAGTTACTCGACATCGTCCGATACG.

This clone was counted at least ten times. From the germline J gene comes the end of the CDR3, since the read stops 3 residues before it. V usage is TRBV27 and J usage is TRBJ2-3, with D possibly matching TRBD1 (6 bases). The CDR3 totals 16 residues. V shed 8 bases and J shed 8 bases, with 26 bases lying between them. Looked up from germline, CDR1 is MNHEY and CDR2 is SMNVEV (reference sequence). The CDR3 region is CASSVLGTNREGTQYF. The sequenced CDR3 bases are TGTGCCAGCTCAGTTTTGGGTACAAACAGGGAAGGTACG.

This clone has just a few counts. The read comes to an end 3 residues before the CDR3 does, leaving the germline J gene to fill in the end. The genes are TRBV7-6 and TRBJ2-5, with 11 bases lining up with TRBD2. The CDR3 is made up of 17 amino acids. Germline CDR1 and CDR2: SGHVS and FNYEAQ. With 7 bases clipped from V and 2 bases from J, the junction kept 12 bases outside the gene matches. The covered CDR3 bases are TGTGCCAGCACCCCAGGGCCTAGCGGGAGGATACAAGAGACC. It translates to CASTPGPSGRIQET. The whole CDR3 reads CASTPGPSGRIQETQYF.

Notes on this clone: The CDR3 end is not reached by the read, which stops 3 residues before it; the germline J gene fills it in. This chain joins TRBV5-1 and TRBJ2-2, with 12 bases that match TRBD2. The CDR3 has 15 residues. Germline CDR1 reads SGHRS; CDR2 reads YFSETQ. Trimming cost V 4 bases and J 4 bases; bases outside gene matches: 2. The CDR3 sequence is CASSATSGSTGELFF. The CDR3 bases that were read are TGCGCCAGCAGCGCGACTAGCGGGAGCACCGGGGAG.

This clone was seen many times. Read data end 3 residues before the CDR3 end; the end is taken from the germline J gene. The rearrangement joins TRBV11-3 to TRBJ1-1; TRBD1 agrees at 9 bases. The CDR3 consists of 14 residues. Germline V gene sequence: CDR1 SGHNT, CDR2 YENEEA. Germline trimming cut 4 bases from V and 1 base from J; bases unmatched to any gene: 1. CDR3 sequence reads: CASSSGQGNTEAFF. The CDR3 DNA, read in part, is TGTGCCAGCAGCTCGGGACAGGGGAACACTGAA.

Remarks on this clone: The read ends 3 residues shy of where the CDR3 ends; the end is completed using the germline J gene. The gene calls are TRBV7-2 and TRBJ2-7, with D perhaps matching TRBD1 (6 bases). CDR3 length equals 15 residues. Germline V CDR1 and CDR2: SGHTA, FQGNSA. V lost 2 bases and J 2 bases, leaving 13 bases between the germline ends. The CDR3 spells CASSLSQGPTYEQYF. The sequenced part of the CDR3 DNA is TGTGCCAGCAGCTTATCGCAGGGGCCCACCTACGAG.

The sample holds a few counts of this clone. The read ends 3 residues before the CDR3 terminus; that terminus is restored from the germline J gene. The rearrangement uses TRBV7-9 and TRBJ2-3, with D tentatively TRBD2 (6 bases). Per the germline V gene, CDR1 is SEHNR and CDR2 is FQNEAQ (reference sequence). Trimming pared 3 bases from V and 3 bases from J, leaving 13 bases between. The CDR3 spans 15 residues. CDR3 DNA (partial): TGTGCCAGCAGCTTGGGCGGGAATCCGACAGATACG. Its translation: CASSLGGNPTDT. The CDR3, in full, reads CASSLGGNPTDTQYF. Filled out from reference TRBV7-9 and TRBJ2-3, the complete variable domain reads DTGVSQNPRHKITKRGQNVTFRCDPISEHNRLYWYRQTLGQGPEFLTYFQNEAQLEKSRLLSDRFSAERPKGSFSTLEIQRTEQGDSAMYLCASSLGGNPTDTQYFGPGTRLTVL.

Worth noting for this clone: The missing CDR3 end, 3 residues past where the read stops, is filled in from the germline J gene. V gene TRBV20-1 combines with J gene TRBJ2-5; D is ambiguous. V was shortened by 5 bases and J by 4 bases, with 8 bases between the two germline ends. The length of the CDR3 is 11 residues. Germline CDR1 is DFQATT and CDR2 is SNEGSKA (reference sequence). The CDR3 protein is CSAETLETQYF. The CDR3 DNA, read in part, is TGCAGTGCTGAAACTTTAGAGACC.

There are many counts of this clone. The CDR3 is cut off 3 residues early in the read; its end comes from the germline J gene. The V gene is TRBV3-1 (or the pseudogene TRBV3-2), the J gene TRBJ2-1; D could derive from TRBD1 or TRBD2 (6 bases each). CDR3 size: 13 residues. Between the trimmed V and J ends, which lost 9 bases and 2 bases, there was a span of 11 bases. Per the germline V gene, CDR1 is LGHDT and CDR2 is YNNKEL (reference sequence). CDR3 region: CASWRGTYNEQFF. The sequenced CDR3 bases are TGTGCCAGTTGGAGGGGGACCTACAATGAG.

This clone has only a few counts. The read terminates 3 residues ahead of where the CDR3 ends, so the germline J gene completes it. The V gene is TRBV11-3, the J gene TRBJ1-4; D uncertain. The germline CDR1 and CDR2 sequences are SGHNT and YENEEA. CDR3 length: 11 amino acids. The CDR3 sequence is CASSFSGKLFF. The part of the CDR3 DNA that was read is TGTGCCAGCAGCTTCAGCGGGAAA.

In the case of this clone: The read terminates 3 residues ahead of where the CDR3 ends, so the germline J gene completes it. V usage is TRBV6-2 or TRBV6-3 and J usage is TRBJ2-1; 7 nucleotides line up with TRBD1. The CDR3 has 16 residues. Germline assignment: CDR1 MNHEY and CDR2 SVGEGT. With V trimmed by 2 bases and J by 7 bases, 11 bases remained unmatched. This CDR3 reads CASSYDTGVSLNEQFF. CDR3 DNA (partial): TGTGCCAGCAGTTACGATACAGGGGTATCCTTGAATGAG.

This clone was found a few times. The sequenced fragment ends 3 residues before the CDR3 boundary, so the rest is inferred from the germline J gene. V and J are TRBV7-9 and TRBJ1-6; weak D call: TRBD1 (6 bases). The CDR3 is made up of 14 amino acids. V was cut by 5 bases and J by 4 bases, with 9 bases left in between. The germline CDR1 and CDR2 sequences are SEHNR and FQNEAQ (reference sequence). CDR3 sequence: CASSPGTYNSPLHF. The CDR3 bases that were read are TGTGCCAGCAGCCCCGGGACATATAATTCACCC.

The table lists this clone with a few counts. The DNA ends 3 residues before the CDR3 does, and the rest of the CDR3 is filled in from the germline J gene. V is TRBV6-1 and J is TRBJ1-5, with a possible D match to TRBD1 (5 bases). V was cut by 7 bases and J by 5 bases, with 12 bases left in between. Per the germline V gene, CDR1 is MNHNS and CDR2 is SASEGT. The CDR3 consists of 13 residues. The sequenced part of the CDR3 DNA is TGTGCCAGCATTGACAGTTTTCATCAGCCC. Translating gives CASIDSFHQP. The full-length CDR3 reads as CASIDSFHQPQHF.